Presented here are 3 T cell receptor beta chains from one specimen sequenced in a study of blood T cell repertoires in COVID-19. Libraries were prepared by immunoSEQ multiplex PCR; TCRdb keeps only in-frame clonotypes and omits some of them. The table records tens of thousands of clones, around 80% of them present only once. Sample: peripheral blood. The source of these receptors is a man aged 50 or older with active or convalescent COVID-19.

This clone was picked up a small number of times. The V gene is TRBV6-1, the J gene TRBJ1-2, with D unclear. The V gene's germline CDR1 is MNHNS and CDR2 SASEGT. The CDR3 runs to 15 residues. Trimming took off 3 bases at V and 0 bases at J, with 11 bases between the two ends. The DNA of the CDR3 is TGTGCCAGCAGTGACAGACTATTTTCTAACTATGGCTACACCTTC. Residues: CASSDRLFSNYGYTF.

The chain joins TRBV6-5 to TRBJ2-2; D perhaps matches TRBD1 (6 bases). The CDR3 is 14 amino acids. Germline V CDR1 and CDR2: MNHEY, SVGAGI. Trimming took off 5 bases at V and 6 bases at J, with 13 bases between the two ends. This CDR3 is CASSPNRDAGELFF. CDR3 in DNA: TGTGCCAGCAGTCCGAACAGGGACGCCGGGGAGCTGTTTTTT.

The chain combines TRBV5-6 with TRBJ2-3; a possible D gene is TRBD2 (5 bases). This CDR3 spans 14 amino acids. Trimming took 1 base from V and 6 from J, leaving 12 bases between them. Germline V gene data show CDR1 as SGHDT and CDR2 as YYEEEE. CDR3 nucleotide sequence: TGTGCCAGCAGCTTGTCCTCTGGAGGCGATACGCAGTATTTT. Its translation is CASSLSSGGDTQYF. The full variable domain, in which reference TRBV5-6 and TRBJ2-3 provide the parts outside the CDR3, is DAGVTQSPTHLIKTRGQQVTLRCSPKSGHDTVSWYQQALGQGPQFIFQYYEEEERQRGNFPDRFSGHQFPNYSSELNVNALLLGDSALYLCASSLSSGGDTQYFGPGTRLTVL.